Each of the 6 T cell receptor beta chains below was sequenced from the same sample in a study of CD8+ T cells in alopecia areata. cDNA serving as the sequencing template came from extracted, reverse transcribed RNA. TCRdb's table, derived via immunoSEQ multiplex PCR, lists solely in-frame clones and lacks some. The sample has 140,000 to 150,000 clones, around three fifths seen once. The sequencing used CD4+ T cells sorted from blood, collected at week 0. All receptors come from a human donor with alopecia areata.

The J gene is TRBJ1-1, the V gene TRBV30, with unresolved D. CDR1 and CDR2 from the germline V gene are GTSNPN and SVGIG (reference sequence). V was clipped by 2 bases and J by 2 bases, with 6 bases between them. The CDR3 covers 12 residues. For the CDR3, the DNA is TGTGCCTGGAGTAGGGATAACACTGAAGCTTTCTTT. Translated: CAWSRDNTEAFF. Looking up the rest from reference TRBV30 and TRBJ1-1 gives the full variable domain: SQTIHQWPATLVQPVGSPLSLECTVEGTSNPNLYWYRQAAGRGLQLLFYSVGIGQISSEVPQNLSASRPQDRQFILSSKKLLLSDSGFYLCAWSRDNTEAFFGQGTRLTVV.

The rearrangement uses TRBV11-1 and TRBJ1-1; D gene uncertain. V lost 5 bases and J 3 bases, leaving 10 bases between the germline ends. The CDR3 runs to 13 residues. In germline, CDR1 is SGHAT, CDR2 FQDESV (reference sequence). The CDR3 region has the DNA TGTGCCAGCAGCACTCAGACGGACACTGAAGCTTTCTTT. Its translation: CASSTQTDTEAFF.

A few counts support this clone. The chain employs TRBV10-3 and TRBJ2-7; either TRBD1 or TRBD2 may fit D (6 bases each). The V gene's germline CDR1 is ENHRY and CDR2 SYGVKD. The CDR3 extends over 11 amino acids. Trimming pared 3 bases from V and 12 bases from J, leaving 12 bases between. The CDR3 loop is CAISDRGDRYF. For the CDR3, the DNA is TGTGCCATCAGTGATAGGGGGGACCGGTACTTC.

This clone has just a few counts. This sequence joins TRBV4-2 and TRBJ2-7; tentatively, D is TRBD1 (5 bases). CDR1 and CDR2 from the germline V gene are LGHNA and YNFKEQ. The CDR3 has 15 residues. V lost 4 bases and J 0 bases, leaving 13 bases between the germline ends. CDR3 in amino acids: CASSPTSGNSYEQYF. CDR3 DNA sequence: TGTGCCAGCAGCCCCACGTCAGGGAACTCCTACGAGCAGTACTTC.

In this sample, this clone turned up a few times. The chain is built from TRBV7-9 and TRBJ1-6; D gene uncertain. The germline V gene has CDR1 SEHNR and CDR2 FQNEAQ (reference sequence). The CDR3 covers 12 residues. The germline V and J ends were trimmed by 1 base and 16 bases, with 11 bases remaining between them. The CDR3 region is CASSLGASELHF. For the CDR3, the DNA is TGTGCCAGCAGCTTAGGGGCCTCCGAGCTCCACTTT.

This chain connects TRBV6-6 to TRBJ2-7; 7 bases are shared with TRBD2. Looked up from germline, CDR1 is MNHNY and CDR2 is SVGAGI (reference sequence). J lost 4 bases, V lost 10 bases, and 10 bases had no gene match. This CDR3 is built from 13 residues. As DNA, the CDR3 is TGTGCCACCCACCCGGGAGGCACTTACGAGCAGTACTTC. This translates into CATHPGGTYEQYF.